This TCR beta chain was sequenced in a study of beta chain features in type 1 diabetes. The wider study: Healthy donors, compared against patients, showed similar age, gender and cell yields.

The germline V gene has CDR1 SGHNT and CDR2 YYREEE (reference sequence). The length of the CDR3 is 15 residues. J lost 1 base, V lost 4 bases, and 1 base had no gene match. Sorting of CD4+ naive, central memory, regulatory and stem cell-like memory cells was performed via CD45RO/CCR7/CD25/CD127/CD95/CD27. Purities over 95% were achieved in all sorted populations. Isolated RNA was reverse transcribed in full, so expressed TCRB transcripts were sequenced. Produced via immunoSEQ multiplex PCR; TCRdb's table is partial and in-frame only. The sample contains under 400,000 clones, roughly 12% of which appear only once. The study's findings and limits: Shortening of TCRB CDR3s, moderate but significant, appeared in all four CD4+ subsets of Type 1 diabetes patients.

There are a few counts of this clone. Its antigen is not identified. The TCR sequence derives from a woman aged 18-35 years with type 1 diabetes. What was sequenced was naive CD4+ T cells from blood. The V call is TRBV5-4, the J call TRBJ2-1; TRBD2 matches 11 bases. The CDR3 is CASSGLAGSYNEQFF. CDR3 in DNA: TGTGCCAGCAGCGGACTAGCGGGTTCCTACAATGAGCAGTTCTTC.